This T cell receptor beta chain was recorded in a study of cytomegalovirus exposure and HLA in healthy donors (TCRdb year 2017). A note on the overall study: An earlier analysis of 587 of the donors reported 276 Gb of sequence data and more than 90 million unique TCR beta sequences from about 179 million T cells. An early release covering roughly 640 HLA-typed donors comprised about 290 gigabases of sequencing data and around 80 million unique TCR sequences. The study was designed to test whether signatures of past pathogen exposure could be identified by cataloging public T cell receptors. Among the approximately 430 genotyped donors, roughly 80% belonged to the genetic ancestry cluster associated with self-reported Caucasian donors. A later analysis re-analyzed previously published TCR beta repertoires from 500 to 700 donors and added high-resolution HLA genotyping to study TCR occurrence patterns. Typing coverage varied by locus: roughly 629-640 donors for A, B, C, DRB1 and DQB1; more than 500 for DQA1; more than 600 for DPA1; approximately 490 for DPB1. Because of strong linkage in the cohort, roughly 5 DR-DQ haplotypes were treated as single units for association and clustering. To predict cytomegalovirus infection status, the study combined high-throughput TCR immunosequencing, statistical association of individual TCRs with disease status, and machine learning. The study profiled the T cell repertoires of about 640 subjects by immunosequencing and related them to cytomegalovirus serostatus. Donor age, sex, ethnicity and CMV serostatus were compiled together with the repertoire data. Rather than drawing on any new phenotypic data, the later analysis identified candidate immune exposures from TCR beta sequences and the way those sequences occurred across donors. Every discovery cohort repertoire had been produced on one sequencing platform. To decide whether each TCR beta V gene segment behaved as functional or pseudogenic, an earlier analysis of some 540 of the donors relied on high-throughput TCR beta sequencing. In addition to the first cohort of roughly 670 subjects, a separate validation cohort of 130 or so different subjects was used. Genome-wide SNP genotypes for about 65% of the roughly 700 donors were used in a later genetic analysis, which treated that subset as a discovery cohort. On average, 235,054 unique TCR beta nucleotide sequences were sequenced per donor among about 400 genotyped donors of the cohort, with about 19% of those sequences being non-productive. Both class I and class II loci were covered by HLA typing, at four-digit resolution. Results the study describes overall, beyond this receptor: For the cohort, immune exposure information was limited to CMV serostatus. Linkage disequilibrium might explain the correlated functional status among segregating V segments, but an unknown experimental factor could not be excluded. Because counts were too low, seventeen rarely observed V segments, including chromosome 9 orphons, were excluded from the earlier analysis of fewer than 650 of the donors. A cluster of highly shared sequence variants was judged likely to be a technical artifact of the sequencing pipeline. An association between a missense DCLRE1C variant and V-gene and J-gene trimming of TCR beta chains was found in a later genetic analysis and replicated in an independent cohort. A later analysis reported that several top co-occurrence clusters appeared linked to parvovirus B19, influenza, CMV and Epstein-Barr virus. A total of 164 TCR beta chains were listed by the study as associated with cytomegalovirus. In a later analysis, TCR association rates were found to vary across HLA loci, with the most associated TCRs seen for DRB1 alleles and the fewest for HLA-C alleles. Cytomegalovirus status was reported to be diagnosed by the classifier with high specificity and sensitivity in both the original and validation cohorts. A further reported finding was that TCR beta sequences accurately predicted the HLA-A and HLA-B alleles for most subjects in the first cohort. The authors suggested that the approach could potentially be generalized to other disease states and immunological phenotypes. Because HLA typing was missing for some donors at each locus, association tests included only the typed subset. Compared with the roughly 670-donor mean, donors in an Asian-associated ancestry cluster had fewer N-insertions in productive TCRs, according to a later genetic analysis. Some IMGT-functional V segments, including TRBV6-2 and TRBV6-3, could not be told apart with the 87-base-pair reads, so those segments were excluded. A few of the identified cytomegalovirus-associated TCR beta chains were confirmed in vitro to be specific for cytomegalovirus antigens. In an earlier analysis of over 550 of the donors, most TCR beta V segments were observed in productive rearrangements about 90% or about 30% of the time, broadly matching IMGT annotations. Compared with equally common non-associated chains, HLA-associated TCR beta chains in a later analysis were more clonally expanded and had lower generation probabilities. In a later analysis, 16,951 TCR beta sequences were associated with specific HLA alleles at a false discovery rate of 0.05. A later analysis found that most CMV-associated TCR beta chains appeared HLA-restricted, with HLA associations seemingly driven largely by CMV exposure. The presence/absence analyses assumed that sequencing depth was roughly uniform across donors, and that assumption may not be true. Most TCR sequences were seen in very few donors, while some public TCRs were found in many individuals. Only TCR beta chains were sequenced in this cohort, and the absence of alpha or paired-chain data limited detectable features. Strong co-occurrence of HLA alleles, especially DR and DQ, made assigning TCR associations to individual alleles difficult.

In the germline V gene (reference sequence), CDR1 corresponds to MNHEY and CDR2 to SMNVEV. The CDR3 runs 13 amino acids, cysteine and phenylalanine included. The entry retains the CDR3 DNA only, 39 bases that are in frame from base 1. Relative to germline, V is 6 bases shorter and J is 2 bases shorter, with 10 bases between their ends. The protocol used for the library was the immunoSEQ multiplex PCR assay. For the multiplex PCR, a mixture combining 60 forward primers for TCR Vbeta segments and 13 reverse primers for TCR Jbeta segments was used. The CDR3 region of rearranged TCR beta genes was amplified from genomic DNA with a multiplex PCR assay. The amplified TCR beta libraries were sequenced on the Illumina HiSeq System as 87-base-pair reads. Concerning the study's data processing: A later analysis tallied tens of millions of unique TCR beta chains across the 666 repertoires, and around 9.9 million of those chains were shared by two or more donors. Raw reads were error-corrected and collapsed into unique sequences with a nearest-neighbor algorithm that merged closely related sequences to remove PCR and sequencing errors. V, D and J gene segments were assigned by aligning CDR3 sequences to IMGT reference sequences. Each retained sequence needed at least a six-nucleotide match to both a V gene segment and a J gene segment. Rearrangements were called productive when the CDR3 lacked stop codons and stayed in frame with V and J; all others were non-productive. CDR3 was defined by IMGT convention, running from the second conserved V-encoded cysteine to the conserved J-encoded phenylalanine. The earlier analysis of fewer than 700 of the donors excluded sequences that lacked an unambiguous match to a single V gene segment. In an earlier analysis of some 590 of the donors, a V segment was called functional when productive rearrangements were above 56.7%, and segregating when the standard deviation between donors exceeded 5%. To diagnose cytomegalovirus status from the catalog of TCR beta chain sequences, a statistical classification framework was built. In a later analysis, TCR nucleotide sequences were compared against IMGT/GENE-DB human TR gene sequences so that V and J genes could be assigned. The TCRdist pipeline was used in a later analysis to assign CDR3 sequences and most-parsimonious VDJ recombination scenarios. A later analysis defined each TCR beta chain by its CDR3 amino acid sequence plus V-gene family, and excluded reads lacking a unique V-gene family. To address suspected cross-contamination and a sequencing artifact, a later analysis removed a few hundred highly shared, low-generation-probability nucleotide sequences. In a later analysis, a clonal expansion index for each public chain was calculated from normalized within-repertoire ranks of inferred template counts. In a later analysis, generation probabilities were computed with a VDJ recombination model fitted to out-of-frame rearrangements, and the resulting probabilities were checked against IGoR. Hypergeometric tests were used in a later analysis to score TCR-TCR, TCR-HLA and TCR-CMV co-occurrence, with a repertoire-size bias correction applied to the TCR pairs. To estimate false discovery rates, a later analysis permuted the HLA or CMV assignments 20 times. In a later analysis, co-occurring TCRs were grouped using DBSCAN, and TCRdist sequence similarity was added for clustering within HLA-allele-positive subsets. Repertoires with fewer than 30,000 or more than 120,000 public chains were left out of co-occurrence clustering, as were about 5 repertoires with anomalous nucleotide sharing. Not all clones reach the TCRdb copy of this immuneACCESS table, which keeps in-frame sequences only. Checked studies attribute under half of the gap to unresolved V genes and leave the rest unexplained. The V and J calls and clone size come from that table; D and trimming were worked out from the DNA. This sample gives about 100,000 clones in total; about 75% of them show up just once. About 9.4% of the sample comes from the top ten.

Details on this clone: The target of this receptor is not known. No qualities accompany the bases; no much larger clone lies one base away.

The cohort consisted of 670 or so healthy bone marrow donors. At the time of sampling, all cohort members were nominally healthy, though unrecorded immune exposures were likely present. The donor tested CMV seronegative, placing the donor among the 350 or so seronegative members of the cohort. Every donor gave a peripheral blood sample, and the peripheral blood mononuclear cells from that sample were used for TCR beta sequencing. The Qiagen DNeasy Blood Extraction Kit was used to extract genomic DNA from the blood cell samples. This clonotype was sampled from a man over 45 in good health and CMV-seronegative. Material: PBMCs. The sequence links TRBV27 to TRBJ1-2, with TRBD1 perhaps the D gene, on 5 matching bases. The DNA sequence follows: TGTGCCAGCAGCCGCGACAGAAACTATGGCTACACCTTC. Translation gives CASSRDRNYGYTF.